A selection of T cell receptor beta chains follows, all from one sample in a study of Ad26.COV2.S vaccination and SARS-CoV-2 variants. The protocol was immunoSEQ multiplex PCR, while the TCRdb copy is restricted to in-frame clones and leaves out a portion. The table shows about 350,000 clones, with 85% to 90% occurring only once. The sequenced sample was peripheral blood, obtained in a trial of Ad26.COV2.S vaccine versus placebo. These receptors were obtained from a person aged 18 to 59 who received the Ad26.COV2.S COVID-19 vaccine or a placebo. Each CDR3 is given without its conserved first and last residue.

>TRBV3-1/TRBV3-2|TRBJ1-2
ASSQDGAGGYGYT
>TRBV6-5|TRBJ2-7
ASSYTSGGESYEQY
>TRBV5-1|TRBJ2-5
ASSLALAGLGETQY
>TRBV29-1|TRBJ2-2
SVPTPGTGELF
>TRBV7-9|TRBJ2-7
AHTPPEGSSYEQY
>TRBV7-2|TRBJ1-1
ASSLIGNIYTEAF
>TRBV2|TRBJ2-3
ASSDLGGGSTDTQY
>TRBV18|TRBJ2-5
ASSPPRTDQETQY
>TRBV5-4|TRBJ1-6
ASSFGDANSPLH
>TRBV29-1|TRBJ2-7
SATGDHYEQY
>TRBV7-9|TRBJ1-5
ASSFGTGAFDQPQH
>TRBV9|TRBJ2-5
ASSPGGGWGETQY
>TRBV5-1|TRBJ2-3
ASSSGGSDTQY
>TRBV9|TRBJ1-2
ASSAHTGANYGYT
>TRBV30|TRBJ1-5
AWSVDAQPQH
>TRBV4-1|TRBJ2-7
ASSQEALTSGSDEQY
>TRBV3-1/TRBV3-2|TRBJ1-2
ASSQDEGAYGYT
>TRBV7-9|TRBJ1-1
ASSPGQALGNTEAF